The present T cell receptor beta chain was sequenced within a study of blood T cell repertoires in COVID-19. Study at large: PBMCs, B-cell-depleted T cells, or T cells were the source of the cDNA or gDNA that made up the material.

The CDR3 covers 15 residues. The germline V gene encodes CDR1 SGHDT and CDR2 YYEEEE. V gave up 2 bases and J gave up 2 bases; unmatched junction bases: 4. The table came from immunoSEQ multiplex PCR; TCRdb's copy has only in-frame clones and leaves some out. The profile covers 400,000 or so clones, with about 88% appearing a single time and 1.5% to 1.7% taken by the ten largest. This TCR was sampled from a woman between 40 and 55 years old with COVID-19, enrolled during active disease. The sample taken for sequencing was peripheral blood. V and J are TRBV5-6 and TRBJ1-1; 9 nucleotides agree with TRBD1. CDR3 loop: CASSLNRGPNTEAFF. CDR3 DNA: TGTGCCAGCAGCTTAAACAGGGGGCCCAACACTGAAGCTTTCTTT.